Below are 12 T cell receptor beta chains sequenced from a single sample in a study of cytomegalovirus exposure and HLA in healthy donors. Both 60 Vbeta primers and 13 Jbeta primers went into the PCR. Generated by immunoSEQ multiplex PCR, the TCRdb table keeps only in-frame clones and is missing some. Of around 60,000 clones listed, more than 60% are singletons. The sequenced material came from PBMCs. The source of these receptors is a middle-aged woman in good health and CMV-seropositive.

The chain joins TRBV29-1 to TRBJ1-2, with 7 bases matching TRBD1. The V and J ends lost 4 bases and 9 bases, in that order; junction bases with no gene match: 8. The CDR3 sequence is 12 residues long. Germline V gene sequence: CDR1 SQVTM, CDR2 ANQGSEA. DNA of the CDR3: TGCAGCGTTGTCCGGGACAGCAGAAGCTACACCTTC. Its translation is CSVVRDSRSYTF.

This clone was recorded once. The chain joins TRBV5-1 to TRBJ2-3; 11 nucleotides align to TRBD2. Losses at the gene ends were 3 bases for V and 5 bases for J; bases not matched to a gene: 5. Germline V gene sequence: CDR1 SGHRS, CDR2 YFSETQ. This CDR3 has 15 amino acids. The CDR3 region has the DNA TGCGCCAGCAGCTCCTTAACTAGCGGGGGAGATACGCAGTATTTT. Protein sequence: CASSSLTSGGDTQYF. Full variable domain (rest looked up from reference TRBV5-1 and TRBJ2-3): KAGVTQTPRYLIKTRGQQVTLSCSPISGHRSVSWYQQTPGQGLQFLFEYFSETQRNKGNFPGRFSGRQFSNSRSEMNVSTLELGDSALYLCASSSLTSGGDTQYFGPGTRLTVL.

This chain links TRBV30 with TRBJ2-3; unclear D gene. Germline CDR1 reads GTSNPN; CDR2 reads SVGIG (reference sequence). This CDR3 is 15 amino acids long. Trimming shortened V by 1 base and J by 1 base, and 12 bases separated the two germline ends. The CDR3 DNA is TGTGCCTGGAGTGCCAGCACTATTGGCACAGATACGCAGTATTTT. It translates to CAWSASTIGTDTQYF.

This sequence joins TRBV2 and TRBJ2-1; D possibly corresponds to TRBD2 (7 bases). There are 13 residues in the CDR3. The germline gives CDR1 SNHLY, CDR2 FYNNEI. Here the CDR3 DNA reads TGTGCTCTCAAGGGGGGGCTTTACAATGAGCAGTTCTTC. This sequence encodes CALKGGLYNEQFF.

The CDR3: CASYSGTGGQPQHF. The CDR3 nucleotides are TGTGCCAGTTACTCCGGGACAGGGGGCCAGCCCCAGCATTTT. V is TRBV28 and J is TRBJ1-5; 12 bases are a match to TRBD1. This CDR3 spans 14 amino acids. The trim removed 9 bases at V and 7 bases at J, leaving 7 bases unmatched. Looked up from germline, CDR1 is MDHEN and CDR2 is SYDVKM. The full variable domain, in which reference TRBV28 and TRBJ1-5 provide the parts outside the CDR3, is DVKVTQSSRYLVKRTGEKVFLECVQDMDHENMFWYRQDPGLGLRLIYFSYDVKMKEKGDIPEGYSVSREKKERFSLILESASTNQTSMYLCASYSGTGGQPQHFGDGTRLSIL.

The chain links TRBV5-4 to TRBJ2-3; TRBD2 matches at 12 bases. CDR3 size: 15 residues. The junction had 4 bases not matched to a gene; V was cut back by 4 bases and J by 4 bases. Per the germline V gene, CDR1 is SGHNT and CDR2 is YYREEE (reference sequence). As DNA, the CDR3 is TGTGCCAGCAGCACCCGGACTAGCGGGGCAGATACGCAGTATTTT. As protein: CASSTRTSGADTQYF.

The chain has TRBV7-8 and TRBJ2-3, with TRBD2 matching 15 bases. Germline V gene sequence: CDR1 SGHVS, CDR2 FQNEAQ. CDR3 length: 17 residues. V shed 5 bases, J shed 5 bases, and the junction held 8 bases outside the gene matches. CDR3 amino acids: CASSPRTSGGARDTQYF. CDR3 DNA: TGTGCCAGCAGCCCCCGGACTAGCGGGGGGGCTAGAGATACGCAGTATTTT.

V usage is TRBV7-9 and J usage is TRBJ2-1; D unclear. CDR3 length: 12 residues. The germline gives CDR1 SEHNR, CDR2 FQNEAQ (reference sequence). V dropped 4 bases and J dropped 5 bases, with 6 bases sitting between them. DNA of the CDR3: TGTGCCAGCAGCTCGAGTGACAATGAGCAGTTCTTC. Translated: CASSSSDNEQFF. Full variable domain (rest looked up from reference TRBV7-9 and TRBJ2-1): DTGVSQNPRHKITKRGQNVTFRCDPISEHNRLYWYRQTLGQGPEFLTYFQNEAQLEKSRLLSDRFSAERPKGSFSTLEIQRTEQGDSAMYLCASSSSDNEQFFGPGTRLTVL.

This chain joins TRBV5-4 and TRBJ1-1; 7 positions agree with TRBD1. The V and J ends lost 4 bases and 8 bases, in that order; junction bases with no gene match: 5. The germline CDR1 and CDR2 sequences are SGHNT and YYREEE (reference sequence). This CDR3 is 12 amino acids long. In DNA form, the CDR3 reads TGTGCCAGCAGCATCCGACAGGGCGAAGCTTTCTTT. This encodes CASSIRQGEAFF.

V usage is TRBV11-2 and J usage is TRBJ2-4; tentative D call: TRBD1 (7 bases). Trimming pared 3 bases from V and 7 bases from J, leaving 13 bases between. The germline gives CDR1 SGHAT, CDR2 FQNNGV. This CDR3 spans 14 amino acids. The CDR3 protein is CASSFQGGVNIQYF. For the CDR3, the DNA is TGTGCCAGCAGCTTCCAGGGGGGCGTGAACATTCAGTACTTC.

This chain links TRBV5-4 with TRBJ2-7, with D perhaps TRBD2 (6 bases). Germline values: CDR1 SGHNT, CDR2 YYREEE (reference sequence). The CDR3 is 13 amino acids. V was shortened by 4 bases and J by 7 bases, with 15 bases between the two germline ends. CDR3 DNA: TGTGCCAGCAGCCCGGGACTTCTTGGGGAGCAGTACTTC. Amino acid sequence: CASSPGLLGEQYF.

The genes are TRBV15 and TRBJ2-7; D uncertain. This CDR3 spans 11 amino acids. V was shortened by 3 bases and J by 6 bases, with 6 bases between the two germline ends. Germline assignment: CDR1 LNHNV and CDR2 YYDKDF (reference sequence). In DNA form, the CDR3 reads TGTGCCACCAGCAGGGCAGGCGAGCAGTACTTC. This codes for CATSRAGEQYF.